These 3 T cell receptor beta chains share one sample of origin, sequenced in a study of T cells in Graves' hyperthyroidism and ophthalmopathy (dated by TCRdb to about 2019). Receptor libraries were prepared by multiplex PCR. The sample was run on an Illumina HiSeq 2000. The TCR beta CDR3 regions were amplified from RNA transcripts. The first round of RT-PCR for the TCR CDR3 was performed with the HTBI primer set and the Qiagen OneStep RT-PCR kit. Clones were called with MiXCR by TCRdb after fastp trimmed the public reads at Q25, and only in-frame beta chains were retained. Each record represents a unique CDR3 protein, reported with the most common genes and DNA among its rows. The sample table lists around 350,000 distinct CDR3 sequences, 15% to 19% of them with a count of one. The ten most abundant clones make up approximately 30% of the sample. Sequenced input: blood. Source of these receptors: a woman aged 18 to 35 with Graves' hyperthyroidism that later progressed to Graves' ophthalmopathy.

This clonotype was found a few times. V is TRBV6-1 and J is TRBJ2-2; D may be TRBD2 (6 bases). The CDR3 runs to 13 residues. The V gene lost 8 bases and the J gene lost 5 bases, with 12 bases spanning the gap. Germline CDR1 is MNHNS and CDR2 is SASEGT. CDR3 nucleotides: TGTGCCAGCGGGGGAGGAAGAACCGGGGAGCTGTTTTTT. Its protein product is CASGGGRTGELFF.

This clonotype came up many times. The V and J genes are TRBV20-1 and TRBJ2-2; 12 nucleotides match TRBD2. The CDR3 has 17 amino acids. CDR1 is DFQATT, CDR2 SNEGSKA, per germline (reference sequence). The trim removed 3 bases at V and 3 bases at J, leaving 8 bases unmatched. The CDR3 region is CSASSLGLAGHTGELFF. DNA of the CDR3: TGCAGTGCTAGCAGTTTAGGACTAGCGGGACACACCGGGGAGCTGTTTTTT.

This clonotype was recorded many times. The chain combines TRBV30 with TRBJ1-1, with D tentatively TRBD1 (6 bases). The germline V gene has CDR1 GTSNPN and CDR2 SVGIG (reference sequence). The V end lost 2 bases, the J end lost 1 base, and 17 bases lay between the germline ends. The CDR3 covers 16 residues. The CDR3 here is CAWSTTYYRANTEAFF. CDR3 coding DNA: TGTGCCTGGAGTACTACGTACTACAGGGCGAACACTGAAGCTTTCTTT.